The 5 T cell receptor beta chains listed next were all sequenced from one sample in a study of T cells after yellow fever vaccination. TCRdb processed the 5' RACE reads anew with MiXCR; each CDR3 protein has one entry. The data hold a few hundred thousand distinct CDR3 sequences, with around 6.4% observed a single time. The sequencing used PBMCs, collected 5 days after the yellow fever booster vaccination. These receptors originate from a man aged 30 to 45 who received the YFV17D yellow fever vaccine.

This clonotype was seen more than once but under ten times. V and J are TRBV6-1 and TRBJ1-1; D gene ambiguous. With 5 bases removed from V and 0 bases from J, the gap between germline ends came to 10 bases. This CDR3 has 14 residues. CDR1 MNHNS and CDR2 SASEGT come from the germline V gene. The CDR3 loop is CASSQDGMNTEAFF. The CDR3 DNA sequence: TGTGCCAGCAGTCAAGACGGAATGAACACTGAAGCTTTCTTT.

There are a few counts of this clonotype. CDR3 loop: CASSLPGGNEKLFF. The CDR3, as DNA: TGCGCCAGCAGCCTACCCGGGGGGAATGAAAAACTGTTTTTT. The chain employs TRBV5-1 and TRBJ1-4; tentatively, D is TRBD1 (5 bases). From germline, CDR1 is SGHRS and CDR2 YFSETQ. Trimming shortened V by 4 bases and J by 5 bases, and 12 bases separated the two germline ends. CDR3 size: 14 residues.

This clonotype was observed a handful of times. This chain links TRBV12-3 or TRBV12-4 with TRBJ2-2; 10 positions agree with TRBD2. The CDR3 spans 15 residues. Trimming removed 3 bases from V and 6 bases from J; junction bases left unmatched: 4. This chain's CDR3 is CASSFSSGRPGELFF. CDR3 DNA: TGTGCCAGCAGTTTCTCTAGCGGGAGACCCGGGGAGCTGTTTTTT.

This clonotype was detected many times. The chain combines TRBV6-4 with TRBJ2-3; maybe TRBD1 (6 bases). This CDR3 is built from 19 residues. Per germline, CDR1 MRHNA and CDR2 SNTAGT. V lost 6 bases and J 2 bases, leaving 27 bases between the germline ends. CDR3 region: CASRSYTPSQGMNTDTQYF. The CDR3 DNA reads as TGTGCCAGCAGGTCATACACCCCCAGCCAGGGGATGAACACAGATACGCAGTATTTT.

This clonotype has at least ten counts. The chain joins TRBV7-9 to TRBJ1-2; perhaps TRBD1 as D (5 bases). The CDR3 is 13 amino acids. Germline V gives CDR1 SEHNR, CDR2 FQNEAQ (reference sequence). V dropped 5 bases and J dropped 4 bases, with 11 bases sitting between them. CDR3 nucleotides: TGTGCCAGCAGCCCCTCGACAGTCTATGGCTACACCTTC. It specifies CASSPSTVYGYTF.